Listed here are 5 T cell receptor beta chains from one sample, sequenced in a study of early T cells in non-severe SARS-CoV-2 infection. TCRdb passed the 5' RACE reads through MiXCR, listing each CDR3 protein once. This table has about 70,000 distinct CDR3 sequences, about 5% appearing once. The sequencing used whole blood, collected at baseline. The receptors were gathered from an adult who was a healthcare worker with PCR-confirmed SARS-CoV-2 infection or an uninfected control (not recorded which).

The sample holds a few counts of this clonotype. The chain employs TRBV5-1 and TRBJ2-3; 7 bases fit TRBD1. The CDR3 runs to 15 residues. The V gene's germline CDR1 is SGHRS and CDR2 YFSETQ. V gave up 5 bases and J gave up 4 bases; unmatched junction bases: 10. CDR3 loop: CASSVTGTAPDTQYF. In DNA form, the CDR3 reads TGCGCCAGCAGTGTTACCGGGACAGCCCCAGATACGCAGTATTTT. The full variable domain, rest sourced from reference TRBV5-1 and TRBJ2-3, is KAGVTQTPRYLIKTRGQQVTLSCSPISGHRSVSWYQQTPGQGLQFLFEYFSETQRNKGNFPGRFSGRQFSNSRSEMNVSTLELGDSALYLCASSVTGTAPDTQYFGPGTRLTVL.

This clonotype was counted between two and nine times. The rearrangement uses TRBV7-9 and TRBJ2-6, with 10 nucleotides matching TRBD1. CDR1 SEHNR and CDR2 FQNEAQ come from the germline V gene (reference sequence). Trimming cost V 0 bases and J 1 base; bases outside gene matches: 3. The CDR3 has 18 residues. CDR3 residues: CASSLAPGQGSGANVLTF. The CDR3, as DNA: TGTGCCAGCAGCTTAGCCCCGGGACAGGGGTCTGGGGCCAACGTCCTGACTTTC.

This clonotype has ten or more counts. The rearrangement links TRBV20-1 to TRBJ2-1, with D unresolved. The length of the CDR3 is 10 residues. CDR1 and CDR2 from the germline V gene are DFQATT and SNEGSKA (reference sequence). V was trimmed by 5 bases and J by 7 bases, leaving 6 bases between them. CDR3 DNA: TGCAGTGCTCATGAGAATGAGCAGTTCTTC. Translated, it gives CSAHENEQFF.

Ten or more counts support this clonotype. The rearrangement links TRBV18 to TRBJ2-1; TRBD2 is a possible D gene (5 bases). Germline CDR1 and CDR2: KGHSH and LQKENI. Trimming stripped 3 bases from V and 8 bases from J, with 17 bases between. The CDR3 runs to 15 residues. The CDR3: CASSPNTDSIHEQFF. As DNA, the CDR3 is TGTGCCAGCTCACCTAATACGGACTCCATCCATGAGCAGTTCTTC.

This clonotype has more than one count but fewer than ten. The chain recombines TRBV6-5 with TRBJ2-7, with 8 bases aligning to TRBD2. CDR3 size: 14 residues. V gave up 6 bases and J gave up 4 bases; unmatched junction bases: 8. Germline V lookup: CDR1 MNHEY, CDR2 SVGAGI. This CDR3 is CASSPAGVGYEQYF. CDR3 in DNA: TGTGCCAGCAGCCCAGCGGGAGTTGGGTACGAGCAGTACTTC.